This TCR beta chain was recorded in a study of shared clonotypes between healthy human individuals. Only in-frame clones appear in the TCRdb table, and some are missing; sequencing was by immunoSEQ multiplex PCR. The table includes about 1.1 million clones, around 78% detected once. This sequence was found in a man between 18 and 29 years old in good health. Some clones in this sample may be carry-over from other donors' samples. Sequencing input: memory CD4+ T cells from PBMCs. Regarding subset: CD45RA-negative fraction.

Here the CDR3 DNA reads TGTGCCAGCAGTTTAGAATATGTCACCGGGGAGCTGTTTTTT. Translating gives CASSLEYVTGELFF. The genes are TRBV27 and TRBJ2-2, with D unresolved. CDR3 size: 14 residues. In germline, CDR1 is MNHEY, CDR2 SMNVEV (reference sequence). The ends were cut back, 2 bases at V and 4 bases at J, with 8 bases in the middle.